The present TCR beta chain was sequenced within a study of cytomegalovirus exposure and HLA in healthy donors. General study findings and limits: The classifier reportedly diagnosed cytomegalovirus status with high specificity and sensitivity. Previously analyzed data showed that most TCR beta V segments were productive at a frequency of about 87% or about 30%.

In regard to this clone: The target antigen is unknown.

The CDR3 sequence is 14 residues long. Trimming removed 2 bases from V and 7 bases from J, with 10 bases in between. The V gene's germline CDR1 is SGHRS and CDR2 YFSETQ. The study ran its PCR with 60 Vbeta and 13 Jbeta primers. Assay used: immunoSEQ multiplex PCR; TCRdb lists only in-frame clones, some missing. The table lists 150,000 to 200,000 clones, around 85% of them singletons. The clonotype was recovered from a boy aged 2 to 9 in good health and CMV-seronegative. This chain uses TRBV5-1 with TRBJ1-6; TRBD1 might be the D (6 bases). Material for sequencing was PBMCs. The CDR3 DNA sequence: TGCGCCAGCAGCTTAACAGGGTTGAATTCACCCCTCCACTTT. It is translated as CASSLTGLNSPLHF.